Listed here are 21 T cell receptor beta chains from one sample, sequenced in a study of shared clonotypes between healthy human individuals. The data were produced by immunoSEQ multiplex PCR, yet TCRdb's version contains in-frame clones alone and is incomplete. The sample shows 550,000 to 800,000 clones, roughly 91% of them seen only once. Sequencing was done on a sample of memory CD8+ T cells from PBMCs. Subset described: CD45RO+ cells pooled with CCR7-negative TemRA cells. These receptors all come from a man younger than 35 in good health. Some clones in this sample may be carry-over from other donors' samples.

The chain carries TRBV27 and TRBJ2-7, with D possibly matching TRBD1 (6 bases). The V gene lost 4 bases and the J gene lost 7 bases, with 20 bases spanning the gap. Germline CDR1 and CDR2: MNHEY and SMNVEV (reference sequence). The CDR3 is made up of 15 amino acids. CDR3 region: CASSSTRDTLWEQYF. DNA of the CDR3: TGTGCCAGCAGTTCAACCCGGGACACCCTCTGGGAGCAGTACTTC.

This clone has a handful of counts. The chain links TRBV9 to TRBJ1-1, with 9 bases identical to TRBD1. Per the germline V gene, CDR1 is SGDLS and CDR2 is YYNGEE. This CDR3 has 15 amino acids. V was clipped by 4 bases and J by 3 bases; unmatched bases: 7. This CDR3 reads CASSLSGQGYTEAFF. DNA for the CDR3: TGTGCCAGCAGCTTATCGGGACAGGGTTACACTGAAGCTTTCTTT.

This clone has only one observation. The CDR3 spells CASSTRQGARMNTEAFF. Written as DNA, the CDR3 is TGTGCCAGCAGCACCAGACAGGGGGCTAGAATGAACACTGAAGCTTTCTTT. This chain joins TRBV2 and TRBJ1-1; 10 bases align to TRBD1. Trimming removed 6 bases from V and 0 bases from J; junction bases left unmatched: 10. CDR3 length: 17 amino acids. Germline CDR1 and CDR2: SNHLY and FYNNEI.

The chain carries TRBV27 and TRBJ2-7, with 8 bases matching TRBD1. With V trimmed by 5 bases and J by 4 bases, 7 bases remained unmatched. The CDR3 loop spans 14 amino acids. Germline V gene data show CDR1 as MNHEY and CDR2 as SMNVEV (reference sequence). The chain's CDR3 is CASSTGGTGYEQYF. CDR3 nucleotide sequence: TGTGCCAGCAGTACAGGGGGTACTGGTTACGAGCAGTACTTC.

The chain couples TRBV19 to TRBJ2-1, with 13 positions matching TRBD2. V gave up 1 base and J gave up 0 bases; unmatched junction bases: 0. This CDR3 comprises 17 residues. CDR1 is LNHDA and CDR2 is SQIVND in the germline V gene (reference sequence). CDR3 sequence: CASSIGTSGSSYNEQFF. The CDR3 bases are TGTGCCAGTAGTATAGGGACTAGCGGGAGCTCCTACAATGAGCAGTTCTTC.

This sequence joins TRBV4-1 and TRBJ2-7; D is possibly TRBD1 (5 bases). Germline V gene data show CDR1 as MGHRA and CDR2 as YSYEKL. The V end lost 0 bases, the J end lost 3 bases, and 15 bases lay between the germline ends. This CDR3 comprises 16 residues. CDR3 amino acids: CASSQEPWTRSYEQYF. CDR3 DNA: TGCGCCAGCAGCCAAGAACCATGGACAAGAAGCTACGAGCAGTACTTC.

The chain links TRBV27 to TRBJ1-5, with D perhaps TRBD1 (5 bases). Trimming left V 9 bases short and J 4 bases short, with 10 bases between. Germline V gives CDR1 MNHEY, CDR2 SMNVEV (reference sequence). The CDR3 spans 12 residues. The CDR3 bases are TGTGCCAGTTCGAAGGGGAATCAGCCCCAGCATTTT. Its protein product is CASSKGNQPQHF.

The chain combines TRBV14 with TRBJ1-4; the match to TRBD1 covers 11 bases. The V segment lost 0 bases and the J segment 5 bases; nucleotides outside the gene matches: 2. The CDR3 is 16 amino acids. The germline CDR1 and CDR2 sequences are SGHDN and FVKESK. In DNA, the CDR3 is TGTGCCAGCAGCCAAGATCGGGACAGGGGGAATGAAAAACTGTTTTTT. Protein product: CASSQDRDRGNEKLFF.

The V call is TRBV4-2, the J call TRBJ1-1, with no clear D. Trimming removed 5 bases from V and 8 bases from J, with 18 bases in between. The CDR3 is 14 residues long. Germline-derived CDR1 and CDR2 are LGHNA and YNFKEQ. CDR3 in DNA: TGTGCCAGCAGCGCAAAGCGTGGAACCGAGGAAGCTTTCTTT. This codes for CASSAKRGTEEAFF.

The chain links TRBV28 to TRBJ2-7; D remains ambiguous. With 4 bases removed from V and 3 bases from J, the gap between germline ends came to 10 bases. This CDR3 comprises 13 residues. Germline-derived CDR1 and CDR2 are MDHEN and SYDVKM. Here the CDR3 reads CASSYRQLYEQYF. The CDR3 coding sequence is TGTGCCAGCAGTTACCGACAACTCTACGAGCAGTACTTC.

The chain employs TRBV4-3 and TRBJ2-7; 8 positions agree with TRBD1. The ends lost 0 bases at V and 3 bases at J; junction bases unmatched: 4. Germline V gives CDR1 LGHNA, CDR2 YSLEER. The CDR3 sequence is 15 residues long. CDR3 sequence (DNA): TGCGCCAGCAGCCAAGACTCAGGGGGCGACTACGAGCAGTACTTC. It encodes CASSQDSGGDYEQYF.

The chain recombines TRBV7-9 with TRBJ2-5, with 7 bases fitting TRBD1. Germline V CDR1 and CDR2: SEHNR, FQNEAQ (reference sequence). The CDR3 sequence is 15 residues long. V lost 5 bases to trimming and J lost 3 bases; unmatched junction nucleotides: 9. The CDR3 here is CASSQRQGAEETQYF. DNA for the CDR3: TGTGCCAGCAGCCAAAGACAGGGTGCGGAAGAGACCCAGTACTTC.

This chain links TRBV28 with TRBJ2-7; 12 bases fit TRBD2. Germline trimming cut 6 bases from V and 3 bases from J; bases unmatched to any gene: 21. Germline CDR1 reads MDHEN; CDR2 reads SYDVKM. This CDR3 region has 20 residues. The CDR3 nucleotides are TGTGCCAGCAGAACCGCCTCCTCCACGCCCGGGACTAGCGGGTTCTACGAGCAGTACTTC. It yields the protein CASRTASSTPGTSGFYEQYF.

To note about this clone: Given a much more abundant clone one base away, this may be a read error. At the DNA level, this CDR3 is encoded by other sequences in the same sample as well. The chain joins TRBV9 to TRBJ2-3; D not resolved. Germline V CDR1 and CDR2: SGDLS, YYNGEE. CDR3 length: 13 residues. The V end lost 2 bases, the J end lost 0 bases, and 4 bases lay between the germline ends. This CDR3 reads CASSVWSTDTQYF. Here the CDR3 DNA reads TGTGCCAGCAGCGTGTGGAGCACAGATACGCAGTATTTT.

The chain employs TRBV27 and TRBJ1-5; D gene unclear. CDR1 is MNHEY, CDR2 SMNVEV, per germline (reference sequence). This CDR3 has 13 residues. V was clipped by 5 bases and J by 6 bases, with 11 bases between them. The chain's CDR3 is CASSPQATQPQHF. As DNA, the CDR3 is TGTGCCAGCAGTCCCCAGGCGACTCAGCCCCAGCATTTT.

The chain carries TRBV7-9 and TRBJ2-3, with TRBD2 identical over 9 bases. The germline gives CDR1 SEHNR, CDR2 FQNEAQ (reference sequence). V gave up 6 bases and J gave up 2 bases; unmatched junction bases: 12. CDR3 length: 17 residues. CDR3 residues: CASRTSGRPGLTDTQYF. The DNA of the CDR3 is TGTGCCAGCAGAACAAGCGGGAGGCCCGGCCTCACAGATACGCAGTATTTT.

On this clone itself: Other nucleotide sequences from this sample produce the same CDR3. The rearrangement joins TRBV2 to TRBJ2-7; the D is unclear. V dropped 3 bases and J dropped 3 bases, with 3 bases sitting between them. The CDR3 is 11 amino acids. Germline V gives CDR1 SNHLY, CDR2 FYNNEI. The CDR3 DNA reads TGTGCCAGCAGTGACGGCTACGAGCAGTACTTC. This sequence encodes CASSDGYEQYF. Using reference TRBV2 and TRBJ2-7 for the parts outside the CDR3, the full variable domain is EPEVTQTPSHQVTQMGQEVILRCVPISNHLYFYWYRQILGQKVEFLVSFYNNEISEKSEIFDDQFSVERPDGSNFTLKIRSTKLEDSAMYFCASSDGYEQYFGPGTRLTVT.

The chain links TRBV30 to TRBJ2-1; D remains ambiguous. Trimming left V 5 bases short and J 4 bases short, with 18 bases between. This CDR3 has 15 residues. CDR1 GTSNPN and CDR2 SVGIG come from the germline V gene (reference sequence). CDR3 DNA sequence: TGTGCCTGGTCCCCGGGCGCCCTGCCTTACAATGAGCAGTTCTTC. Residues: CAWSPGALPYNEQFF.

This chain uses TRBV5-4 with TRBJ1-2; D gene uncertain. This CDR3 spans 14 amino acids. Trimming took 4 bases from V and 4 from J, leaving 14 bases between them. The germline V gene encodes CDR1 SGHNT and CDR2 YYREEE (reference sequence). The CDR3 sequence is CASSARPTPYGYTF. In DNA, the CDR3 is TGTGCCAGCAGCGCCAGGCCTACTCCCTATGGCTACACCTTC.

This chain links TRBV7-6 with TRBJ1-3; 7 nucleotides align to TRBD1. J lost 0 bases, V lost 1 base, and 9 bases had no gene match. The CDR3 covers 18 residues. Germline CDR1 SGHVS, CDR2 FNYEAQ. CDR3 sequence (DNA): TGTGCCAGCAGCTTAGAGGGACAGCCCCCGAGCTCTGGAAACACCATATATTTT. This codes for CASSLEGQPPSSGNTIYF.

The J gene is TRBJ1-5, the V gene TRBV27; no definite D call. CDR1 and CDR2 from the germline V gene are MNHEY and SMNVEV (reference sequence). This CDR3 has 14 residues. The V end was cut by 5 bases, the J end by 3 bases, with 11 bases between. The CDR3 DNA follows: TGTGCCAGCAGTCCCCTCGCCCCCAATCAGCCCCAGCATTTT. This translates into CASSPLAPNQPQHF.